The 27 T cell receptor beta chains presented below share a single source sample, sequenced in a study of blood T cell repertoires in COVID-19. Repertoires were generated with immunoSEQ multiplex PCR, while TCRdb's copy carries only in-frame clones and drops some. The profile shows about 250,000 clones, roughly four fifths of them singletons. The sample was peripheral blood. The receptors come from a man aged 80 or over with acute or convalescent COVID-19.

The chain has TRBV5-6 and TRBJ1-4, with D perhaps matching TRBD1 (5 bases). V was cut by 2 bases and J by 2 bases, with 10 bases left in between. The CDR3 runs to 15 residues. Germline-derived CDR1 and CDR2 are SGHDT and YYEEEE. The CDR3: CASSFSGWTNEKLFF. CDR3 bases: TGTGCCAGCAGCTTTTCAGGGTGGACTAATGAAAAACTGTTTTTT.

This clone was observed a single time. The V gene is TRBV6-6, the J gene TRBJ2-3; 13 bases match TRBD2. V was pared by 5 bases and J by 5 bases, with 16 bases of the junction left unmatched. Germline loops: CDR1 MNHNY, CDR2 SVGAGI (reference sequence). The CDR3 covers 19 residues. CDR3 loop: CASSPTGTSGALGGDTQYF. In nucleotides, the CDR3 is TGTGCCAGCAGTCCTACCGGGACTAGCGGGGCCCTAGGCGGAGATACGCAGTATTTT.

This clone is a singleton in its sample. The V gene is TRBV6-5, the J gene TRBJ1-2; D is undetermined. CDR1 and CDR2 (germline): MNHEY, SVGAGI. The CDR3 sequence is 16 residues long. V shed 0 bases and J shed 4 bases, with 15 bases lying between them. The CDR3 bases are TGTGCCAGCAGTTACTCGATGGGTCCGGGTGGCTATGGCTACACCTTC. Translation: CASSYSMGPGGYGYTF.

The table lists this clone with a count of one. The chain is built from TRBV11-2 and TRBJ2-7, with a tentative D call TRBD1 (5 bases). The length of the CDR3 is 13 residues. V was pared by 7 bases and J by 0 bases, with 10 bases between. CDR1 is SGHAT, CDR2 FQNNGV, per germline. The CDR3 region is CASTRQPSYEQYF. The CDR3 bases are TGTGCCAGCACACGACAGCCCTCCTACGAGCAGTACTTC.

V usage is TRBV2 and J usage is TRBJ1-2; tentatively, D is TRBD1 (6 bases). The CDR3 runs to 15 residues. V was trimmed by 5 bases and J by 5 bases, leaving 18 bases between them. The germline V gene has CDR1 SNHLY and CDR2 FYNNEI. In DNA, the CDR3 is TGTGCCAGCAGTCCCGACAGGAACCGGCTATATGGCTACACCTTC. The encoded protein is CASSPDRNRLYGYTF.

The chain employs TRBV18 and TRBJ2-7; D is ambiguous. Trimming shortened V by 5 bases and J by 2 bases, and 16 bases separated the two germline ends. This CDR3 has 15 amino acids. Germline CDR1 KGHSH, CDR2 LQKENI. The CDR3 DNA reads TGTGCCAGCTCAGTTCGCGGAGTACTACCCTACGAGCAGTACTTC. This gives the protein CASSVRGVLPYEQYF. The variable domain in full, with the rest retrieved from reference TRBV18 and TRBJ2-7, is NAGVMQNPRHLVRRRGQEARLRCSPMKGHSHVYWYRQLPEEGLKFMVYLQKENIIDESGMPKERFSAEFPKEGPSILRIQQVVRGDSAAYFCASSVRGVLPYEQYFGPGTRLTVT.

This chain uses TRBV27 with TRBJ2-2; D is unresolved. The CDR3 totals 14 residues. V was trimmed by 2 bases and J by 6 bases, leaving 10 bases between them. Germline V gene lookup returns CDR1 MNHEY and CDR2 SMNVEV (reference sequence). The DNA of the CDR3 is TGTGCCAGCAGTTTACAGTCCACAGCCGGGGAGCTGTTTTTT. This codes for CASSLQSTAGELFF.

The chain recombines TRBV29-1 with TRBJ2-2; 9 nucleotides line up with TRBD2. The CDR3 extends over 14 amino acids. The junction had 6 bases not matched to a gene; V was cut back by 6 bases and J by 4 bases. Germline V gene sequence: CDR1 SQVTM, CDR2 ANQGSEA. The CDR3 nucleotides read TGCAGCGTCTCGCGGGGGGGTGGCACCGGGGAGCTGTTTTTT. Amino acids: CSVSRGGGTGELFF.

This clone was recorded a few times. The chain couples TRBV19 to TRBJ2-1, with 9 bases lining up with TRBD1. Per germline, CDR1 LNHDA and CDR2 SQIVND (reference sequence). CDR3 length: 15 amino acids. V was clipped by 0 bases and J by 3 bases; unmatched bases: 0. The CDR3 spells CASSIEGQGYNEQFF. The DNA of the CDR3 is TGTGCCAGTAGTATAGAGGGACAGGGCTACAATGAGCAGTTCTTC.

This chain joins TRBV7-2 and TRBJ1-5; 10 bases line up with TRBD1. The V gene's germline CDR1 is SGHTA and CDR2 FQGNSA. Germline trimming cut 5 bases from V and 3 bases from J; bases unmatched to any gene: 4. This CDR3 is 15 amino acids long. The CDR3 region is CASSVGTGDNQPQHF. CDR3 sequence (DNA): TGTGCCAGCAGCGTCGGGACAGGGGACAATCAGCCCCAGCATTTT.

The V gene is TRBV2, the J gene TRBJ1-2; the match to TRBD1 covers 10 bases. With 6 bases clipped from V and 6 bases from J, the junction kept 10 bases outside the gene matches. The CDR3 loop spans 15 amino acids. Germline assignment: CDR1 SNHLY and CDR2 FYNNEI. CDR3 sequence reads: CASRAAGQGEHGYTF. CDR3 bases: TGTGCCAGCAGAGCCGCTGGACAGGGGGAACATGGCTACACCTTC.

V gene TRBV3-1 (or the pseudogene TRBV3-2) combines with J gene TRBJ2-6; D not resolved. The germline CDR1 and CDR2 sequences are LGHDT and YNNKEL (reference sequence). The CDR3 spans 15 residues. V gave up 4 bases and J gave up 0 bases, with 7 bases separating them. The CDR3 bases are TGTGCCAGCAGCCGGAGTAGCTCTGGGGCCAACGTCCTGACTTTC. It yields the protein CASSRSSSGANVLTF.

The chain uses TRBV11-2 and TRBJ2-3, with TRBD2 matching 12 bases. V shed 5 bases, J shed 0 bases, and the junction held 3 bases outside the gene matches. The germline gives CDR1 SGHAT, CDR2 FQNNGV. The CDR3 length is 16 residues. Written as DNA, the CDR3 is TGTGCCAGCAGCCGGACTAGCGGGGCGAGCACAGATACGCAGTATTTT. As protein: CASSRTSGASTDTQYF. Full variable domain (outside the CDR3, taken from reference TRBV11-2 and TRBJ2-3): EAGVAQSPRYKIIEKRQSVAFWCNPISGHATLYWYQQILGQGPKLLIQFQNNGVVDDSQLPKDRFSAERLKGVDSTLKIQPAKLEDSAVYLCASSRTSGASTDTQYFGPGTRLTVL.

V usage is TRBV10-1 and J usage is TRBJ1-2; 11 bases align to TRBD1. The CDR3 length is 16 residues. CDR1 is WNHNN, CDR2 SYGVQD, per germline (reference sequence). V shed 8 bases, J shed 7 bases, and the junction held 15 bases outside the gene matches. The CDR3 loop reads CASSRTGGADSSGYTF. CDR3 coding DNA: TGCGCCAGCTCCCGGACAGGGGGCGCCGACTCTAGTGGCTACACCTTC.

The table lists this clone with a count of one. This rearrangement joins TRBV24-1 to TRBJ2-5, with 11 bases identical to TRBD1. The CDR3 totals 16 residues. V shed 1 base and J 4 bases; nucleotides not matched to a gene: 4. Germline loops: CDR1 KGHDR, CDR2 SFDVKD. The CDR3 region has the DNA TGTGCCACCAGTGATTTAGGGACAGGGGGAAGAGAGACCCAGTACTTC. This codes for CATSDLGTGGRETQYF.

This rearrangement joins TRBV6-6 to TRBJ2-3; possibly TRBD2 for D (7 bases). This CDR3 has 16 amino acids. Trimming shortened V by 7 bases and J by 8 bases, and 25 bases separated the two germline ends. Germline V gene sequence: CDR1 MNHNY, CDR2 SVGAGI (reference sequence). The CDR3 DNA is TGTGCCAGCACCCTCGGGGGCGGGGGTAGCCAAGGTACGCAGTATTTT. It yields the protein CASTLGGGGSQGTQYF.

The V call is TRBV10-3, the J call TRBJ2-3, with D possibly matching TRBD2 (6 bases). V was clipped by 0 bases and J by 6 bases, with 19 bases between them. CDR3 length: 17 amino acids. Germline V CDR1 and CDR2: ENHRY, SYGVKD. For the CDR3, the DNA is TGTGCCATCAGTGAGTCGGAGACACGGGGACTGGGTGATACGCAGTATTTT. This encodes CAISESETRGLGDTQYF.

The V call is TRBV7-3, the J call TRBJ2-7, with a weak D call TRBD2 (5 bases). With 4 bases removed from V and 6 bases from J, the gap between germline ends came to 10 bases. Per germline, CDR1 SGHTA and CDR2 FQGTGA. CDR3 length: 12 amino acids. DNA for the CDR3: TGTGCCAGCAGCTCTCACGAGGGCGAGCAGTACTTC. Translating gives CASSSHEGEQYF. The full variable domain, with the rest looked up from reference TRBV7-3 and TRBJ2-7, is GAGVSQTPSNKVTEKGKYVELRCDPISGHTALYWYRQSLGQGPEFLIYFQGTGAADDSGLPNDRFFAVRPEGSVSTLKIQRTERGDSAVYLCASSSHEGEQYFGPGTRLTVT.

The gene calls are TRBV9 and TRBJ2-7; TRBD2 is a possible D gene (6 bases). Trimming took off 0 bases at V and 1 base at J, with 11 bases between the two ends. Germline values: CDR1 SGDLS, CDR2 YYNGEE. The CDR3 covers 15 residues. This CDR3 is CASSVAAGTSYEQYF. The CDR3 coding sequence is TGTGCCAGCAGCGTAGCTGCAGGGACTTCCTACGAGCAGTACTTC.

The chain carries TRBV2 and TRBJ2-4; perhaps TRBD1 as D (5 bases). CDR3 length: 16 amino acids. V was cut by 3 bases and J by 0 bases, with 12 bases left in between. Looked up from germline, CDR1 is SNHLY and CDR2 is FYNNEI. CDR3 nucleotide sequence: TGTGCCAGCAGTGAGAGAACAGGTATAGCCAAAAACATTCAGTACTTC. Translating it yields CASSERTGIAKNIQYF.

The genes are TRBV27 and TRBJ2-3, with a possible D match to TRBD1 (5 bases). The CDR3 is made up of 17 amino acids. Germline lookup yields CDR1 MNHEY and CDR2 SMNVEV (reference sequence). V was trimmed by 4 bases and J by 4 bases, leaving 21 bases between them. As DNA, the CDR3 is TGTGCCAGCAGTTCTATCAGGGCCCCTTTCGGCGCAGATACGCAGTATTTT. Translation gives CASSSIRAPFGADTQYF.

This clone was observed a handful of times. V and J are TRBV5-1 and TRBJ2-5, with a possible D match to TRBD2 (7 bases). CDR1 SGHRS and CDR2 YFSETQ come from the germline V gene. The CDR3 length is 15 residues. V lost 0 bases, J lost 5 bases, and 14 bases lay in between. CDR3 in DNA: TGCGCCAGCAGCTTGGTGGCCAGGGGAGGGGAGACCCAGTACTTC. Translating gives CASSLVARGGETQYF.

This clone was seen a few times. J is TRBJ1-4 and V is TRBV6-5; weak D call: TRBD1 (6 bases). The CDR3 sequence is 14 residues long. Between the trimmed V and J ends, which lost 6 bases and 8 bases, there was a span of 16 bases. Germline V gene sequence: CDR1 MNHEY, CDR2 SVGAGI. CDR3 amino acids: CASRPAGAREKLFF. In nucleotides, the CDR3 is TGTGCCAGCAGACCTGCAGGGGCGCGGGAAAAACTGTTTTTT.

The chain is built from TRBV3-1 (or the pseudogene TRBV3-2) and TRBJ2-1; 15 bases map to TRBD2. The ends lost 1 base at V and 3 bases at J; junction bases unmatched: 10. CDR1 and CDR2 from the germline V gene are LGHDT and YNNKEL (reference sequence). The CDR3 length is 20 residues. The CDR3 DNA reads as TGTGCCAGCAGCCAAGTAAATCCGGGACTAGCGGGAGGCGGCTACAATGAGCAGTTCTTC. Residues: CASSQVNPGLAGGGYNEQFF.

The V and J genes are TRBV24-1 and TRBJ2-1; maybe TRBD2 (5 bases). Trimming stripped 0 bases from V and 3 bases from J, with 8 bases between. The CDR3 loop spans 15 amino acids. Germline lookup yields CDR1 KGHDR and CDR2 SFDVKD. The CDR3 DNA is TGTGCCACCAGTGATTTGCAACGGGACTACAATGAGCAGTTCTTC. Protein sequence: CATSDLQRDYNEQFF.

The chain employs TRBV7-3 and TRBJ1-1, with D perhaps matching TRBD1 (5 bases). Germline lookup yields CDR1 SGHTA and CDR2 FQGTGA. V was cut by 6 bases and J by 5 bases, with 13 bases left in between. This CDR3 has 13 amino acids. The CDR3 DNA follows: TGTGCCAGCAGGCTGCGGGGGACGACTGAAGCTTTCTTT. Translating it yields CASRLRGTTEAFF.

The rearrangement joins TRBV6-5 to TRBJ2-1; a possible D gene is TRBD1 (5 bases). V lost 3 bases, J lost 2 bases, and 14 bases lay in between. Germline V lookup: CDR1 MNHEY, CDR2 SVGAGI. The CDR3 totals 16 residues. The CDR3 nucleotides read TGTGCCAGCAGTTATCAGGGTCGAAGGACCTACAATGAGCAGTTCTTC. Translated: CASSYQGRRTYNEQFF.